Each of the 9 T cell receptor beta chains below was sequenced from the same sample in a study of T cell responses to AZD1222 COVID-19 vaccine. Clones were read by immunoSEQ multiplex PCR, and TCRdb kept only the in-frame ones, dropping some. Of over 130,000 clones listed, about 93% were seen once; the top ten hold approximately 5%. The source material was peripheral blood, sampled on day 0 of AZD1222 vaccination. The receptors stem from an adult in good health.

The V and J genes are TRBV29-1 and TRBJ2-5; the match to TRBD1 covers 10 bases. Germline values: CDR1 SQVTM, CDR2 ANQGSEA. This CDR3 spans 16 amino acids. V lost 5 bases and J lost 3; bases outside the gene matches: 12. The CDR3 protein is CSVLGQGFAAKETQYF. The CDR3 region has the DNA TGCAGCGTTTTGGGACAGGGGTTTGCGGCAAAAGAGACCCAGTACTTC.

The rearrangement uses TRBV7-9 and TRBJ1-4; no reliable D call. V lost 4 bases and J 0 bases, leaving 12 bases between the germline ends. The germline gives CDR1 SEHNR, CDR2 FQNEAQ (reference sequence). The CDR3 is 16 residues long. The CDR3 nucleotides are TGTGCCAGCAGCTCCTCGGGCCCTCCAACTAATGAAAAACTGTTTTTT. Translating it yields CASSSSGPPTNEKLFF.

The chain links TRBV10-3 to TRBJ1-2; D may be TRBD1 (6 bases). Germline V lookup: CDR1 ENHRY, CDR2 SYGVKD. This CDR3 is built from 15 residues. Trimming removed 3 bases from V and 4 bases from J, with 15 bases in between. The CDR3 here is CAISEGGQGGYGYTF. The CDR3 nucleotides are TGTGCCATCAGTGAAGGCGGGCAAGGGGGCTATGGCTACACCTTC.

The rearrangement uses TRBV9 and TRBJ1-5; D gene ambiguous. This CDR3 comprises 17 residues. Trimming pared 0 bases from V and 0 bases from J, leaving 13 bases between. Per the germline V gene, CDR1 is SGDLS and CDR2 is YYNGEE. CDR3 amino acids: CASSVGEGAYSNQPQHF. CDR3 in DNA: TGTGCCAGCAGCGTAGGGGAGGGAGCCTATAGCAATCAGCCCCAGCATTTT.

The chain links TRBV7-9 to TRBJ2-3; D is possibly TRBD1 or TRBD2 (5 bases each). CDR1 SEHNR and CDR2 FQNEAQ come from the germline V gene (reference sequence). Trimming shortened V by 2 bases and J by 5 bases, and 8 bases separated the two germline ends. The CDR3 is made up of 13 amino acids. CDR3 DNA: TGTGCCAGCAGCTTATCGGGGCAAGATACGCAGTATTTT. This sequence encodes CASSLSGQDTQYF.

The chain links TRBV18 to TRBJ2-5, with TRBD2 matching 10 bases. The CDR3 covers 17 residues. V was clipped by 3 bases and J by 7 bases; unmatched bases: 14. Germline values: CDR1 KGHSH, CDR2 LQKENI. The CDR3 is CASSPPSASGGPRTQYF. In DNA, the CDR3 is TGTGCCAGCTCACCCCCTTCGGCTAGCGGGGGTCCGCGGACCCAGTACTTC.

The chain joins TRBV19 to TRBJ1-2; 7 nucleotides match TRBD1. This CDR3 region has 14 residues. V lost 6 bases and J lost 5; bases outside the gene matches: 9. CDR1 is LNHDA, CDR2 SQIVND, per germline (reference sequence). The CDR3 bases are TGTGCCAGTAGCCCCGACAGGGACCCATATGGCTACACCTTC. It translates to CASSPDRDPYGYTF.

The genes are TRBV18 and TRBJ1-4; D call uncertain. This CDR3 comprises 16 residues. Deletions cut 3 bases from V and 9 bases from J, with 20 bases between. The germline CDR1 and CDR2 sequences are KGHSH and LQKENI. CDR3 nucleotide sequence: TGTGCCAGCTCACCCTCCGGGAATTTAGGCCCTAAAAAACTGTTTTTT. Translated, it gives CASSPSGNLGPKKLFF.

V usage is TRBV29-1 and J usage is TRBJ1-3; D is ambiguous. This CDR3 is 11 amino acids long. Germline V gene sequence: CDR1 SQVTM, CDR2 ANQGSEA. V lost 6 bases and J lost 4, with 7 bases in between. CDR3 bases: TGCAGCGTACGAGAGGGAAACACCATATATTTT. It translates to CSVREGNTIYF.